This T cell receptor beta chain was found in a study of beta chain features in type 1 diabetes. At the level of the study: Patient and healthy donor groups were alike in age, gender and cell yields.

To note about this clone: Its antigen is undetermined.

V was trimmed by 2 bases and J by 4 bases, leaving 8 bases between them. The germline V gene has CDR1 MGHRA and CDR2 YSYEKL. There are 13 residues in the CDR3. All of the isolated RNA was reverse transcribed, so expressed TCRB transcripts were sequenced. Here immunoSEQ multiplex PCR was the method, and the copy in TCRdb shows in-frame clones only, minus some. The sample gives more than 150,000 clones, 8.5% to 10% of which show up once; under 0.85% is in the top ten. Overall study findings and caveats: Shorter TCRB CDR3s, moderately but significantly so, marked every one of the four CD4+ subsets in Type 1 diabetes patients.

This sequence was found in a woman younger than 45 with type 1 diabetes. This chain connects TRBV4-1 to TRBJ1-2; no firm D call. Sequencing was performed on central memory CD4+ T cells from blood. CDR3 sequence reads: CASSQNEGYGYTF. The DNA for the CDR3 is TGCGCCAGCAGCCAAAACGAGGGCTATGGCTACACCTTC.